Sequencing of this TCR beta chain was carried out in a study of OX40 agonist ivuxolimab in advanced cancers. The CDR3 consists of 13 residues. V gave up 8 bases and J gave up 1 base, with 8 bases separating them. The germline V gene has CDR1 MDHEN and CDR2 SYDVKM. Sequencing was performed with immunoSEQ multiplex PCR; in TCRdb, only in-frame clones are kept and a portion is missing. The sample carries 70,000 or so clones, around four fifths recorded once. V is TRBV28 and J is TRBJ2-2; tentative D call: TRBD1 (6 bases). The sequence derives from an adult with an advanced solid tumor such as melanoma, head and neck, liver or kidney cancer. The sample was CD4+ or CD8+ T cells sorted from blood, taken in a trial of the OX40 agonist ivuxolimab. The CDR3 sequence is CASLTGNTGELFF. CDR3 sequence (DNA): TGTGCCAGCTTGACAGGGAACACCGGGGAGCTGTTTTTT.